The rows below give T cell receptor beta chains drawn from one sample of a study of blood T cell repertoires in COVID-19. This table comes from immunoSEQ multiplex PCR, and its TCRdb copy is limited to in-frame clones, with some not included. The data contain 35,000 to 40,000 clones, 70% to 85% of them singletons. The sample comprised peripheral blood. The receptors were gathered from a human donor with acute or convalescent COVID-19. The donor label of this sample is uncertain. Both conserved end residues are part of each CDR3. A D gene is named only where the DNA matches it firmly. Size is stated for part of the rows, as once, few or many counts, or as a class when the clone is expanded.

v_call	clone_size	j_call	d_call	cdr3_aa	cdr3_nt
TRBV7-9	.	TRBJ1-1	TRBD1	CASSLSQGGRAYTEAFF	TGTGCCAGCAGCTTAAGCCAGGGGGGCAGGGCATACACTGAAGCTTTCTTT
TRBV2	.	TRBJ2-2	TRBD1	CASSGTGRANTGELFF	TGTGCCAGCAGCGGGACAGGCCGTGCGAACACCGGGGAGCTGTTTTTT
TRBV10-3	.	TRBJ2-7	.	CAISDRTESYEQYF	TGTGCCATCAGTGATCGGACAGAGTCGTACGAGCAGTACTTC
TRBV29-1	.	TRBJ2-7	TRBD1	CSILGTDNSYEQYF	TGCAGCATCTTAGGGACAGACAACTCCTACGAGCAGTACTTC
TRBV29-1	.	TRBJ2-5	.	CSVELKTPAGTQYF	TGCAGCGTTGAGTTAAAGACACCCGCAGGGACCCAGTACTTC
TRBV3-1/TRBV3-2	.	TRBJ2-1	.	CASSLEGYSYNEQFF	TGTGCCAGCAGCCTGGAGGGATATTCCTACAATGAGCAGTTCTTC
TRBV11-3	.	TRBJ2-7	TRBD1	CASSLGPTGFEQYF	TGTGCCAGCAGCTTAGGACCGACAGGGTTCGAGCAGTACTTC
TRBV5-6	.	TRBJ1-2	TRBD1	CASRRDRLNYGYTF	TGTGCCAGCAGGAGGGACAGGCTTAACTATGGCTACACCTTC
TRBV27	.	TRBJ2-2	TRBD1	CASSSRQGVPGELFF	TGTGCCAGCAGTTCCCGACAGGGGGTCCCCGGGGAGCTGTTTTTT
TRBV7-9	.	TRBJ1-2	TRBD1	CASSIESQGAGGYTF	TGTGCCAGCAGTATCGAGAGCCAGGGGGCCGGAGGCTACACCTTC
TRBV29-1	.	TRBJ1-1	.	CSAFDSAEAFF	TGCAGCGCCTTCGACAGCGCTGAAGCTTTCTTT
TRBV7-9	.	TRBJ2-7	TRBD1	CASSLAGQGAYEQYF	TGTGCCAGCAGCTTAGCGGGACAGGGGGCCTACGAGCAGTACTTC
TRBV16	few	TRBJ1-5	.	CASTEVRGQPQHF	TGTGCCAGCACCGAGGTTAGGGGTCAGCCCCAGCATTTT
TRBV21-1	.	TRBJ2-5	.	CASSRTGGETQYF	TGTGCCAGCAGCAGGACAGGGGGGGAGACCCAGTACTTC
TRBV11-2	.	TRBJ2-7	TRBD2	CASSFAGGPGEQYF	TGTGCCAGCAGCTTTGCGGGAGGGCCGGGGGAGCAGTACTTC
TRBV18	.	TRBJ1-5	.	CASSRDIGNQPQHF	TGTGCCAGCTCTCGGGATATCGGCAATCAGCCCCAGCATTTT
TRBV2	.	TRBJ2-7	TRBD1	CASSPPSQGTYEQYF	TGTGCCAGCAGTCCCCCGTCACAGGGGACCTACGAGCAGTACTTC